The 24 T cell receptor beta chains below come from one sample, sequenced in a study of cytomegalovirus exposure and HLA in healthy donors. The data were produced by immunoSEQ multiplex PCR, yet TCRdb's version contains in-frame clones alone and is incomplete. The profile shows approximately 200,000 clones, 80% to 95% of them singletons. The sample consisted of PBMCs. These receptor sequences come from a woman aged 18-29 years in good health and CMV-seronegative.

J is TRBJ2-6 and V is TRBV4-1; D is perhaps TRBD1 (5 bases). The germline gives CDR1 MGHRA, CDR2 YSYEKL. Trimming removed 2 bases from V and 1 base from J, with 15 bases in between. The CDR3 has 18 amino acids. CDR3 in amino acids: CASSQKRQGSSGANVLTF. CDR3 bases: TGCGCCAGCAGCCAAAAACGGCAGGGAAGTTCTGGGGCCAACGTCCTGACTTTC.

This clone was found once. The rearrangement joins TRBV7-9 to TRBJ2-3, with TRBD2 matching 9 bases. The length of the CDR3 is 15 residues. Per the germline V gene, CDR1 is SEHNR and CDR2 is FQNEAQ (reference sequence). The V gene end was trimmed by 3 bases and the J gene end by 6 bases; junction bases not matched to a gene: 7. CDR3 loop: CASSFPGTSSDTQYF. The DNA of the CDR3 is TGTGCCAGCAGCTTCCCCGGGACTAGCTCTGATACGCAGTATTTT.

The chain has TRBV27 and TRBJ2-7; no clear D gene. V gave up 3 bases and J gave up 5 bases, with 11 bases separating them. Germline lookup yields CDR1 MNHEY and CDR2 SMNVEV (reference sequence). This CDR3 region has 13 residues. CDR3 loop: CASSFGGWDEQYF. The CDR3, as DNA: TGTGCCAGCAGTTTTGGCGGATGGGACGAGCAGTACTTC.

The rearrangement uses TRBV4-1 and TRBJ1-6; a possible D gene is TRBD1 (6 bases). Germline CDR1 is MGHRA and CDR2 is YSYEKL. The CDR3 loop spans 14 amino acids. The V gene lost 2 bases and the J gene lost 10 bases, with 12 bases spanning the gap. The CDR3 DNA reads TGCGCCAGCAGCCAACTACAGGGAAGGTCACCCCTCCACTTT. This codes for CASSQLQGRSPLHF.

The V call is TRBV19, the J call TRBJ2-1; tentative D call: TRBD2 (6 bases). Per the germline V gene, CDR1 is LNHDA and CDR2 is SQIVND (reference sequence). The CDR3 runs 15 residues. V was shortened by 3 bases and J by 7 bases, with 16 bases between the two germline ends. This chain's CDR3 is CASSIILSGENEQFF. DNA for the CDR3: TGTGCCAGTAGTATTATTCTTTCGGGGGAGAATGAGCAGTTCTTC.

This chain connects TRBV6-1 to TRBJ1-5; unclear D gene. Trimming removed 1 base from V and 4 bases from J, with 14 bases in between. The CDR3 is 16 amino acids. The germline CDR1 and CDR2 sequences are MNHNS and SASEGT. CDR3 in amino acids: CASSEVGRRPNQPQHF. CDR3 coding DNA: TGTGCCAGCAGTGAAGTGGGCAGGCGTCCAAATCAGCCCCAGCATTTT.

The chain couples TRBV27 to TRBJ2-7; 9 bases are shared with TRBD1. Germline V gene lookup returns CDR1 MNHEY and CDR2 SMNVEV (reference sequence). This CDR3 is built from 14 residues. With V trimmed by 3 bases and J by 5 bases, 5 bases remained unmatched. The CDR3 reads CASSFLDRGNEQYF. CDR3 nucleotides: TGTGCCAGCAGTTTTCTTGACAGGGGGAACGAGCAGTACTTC.

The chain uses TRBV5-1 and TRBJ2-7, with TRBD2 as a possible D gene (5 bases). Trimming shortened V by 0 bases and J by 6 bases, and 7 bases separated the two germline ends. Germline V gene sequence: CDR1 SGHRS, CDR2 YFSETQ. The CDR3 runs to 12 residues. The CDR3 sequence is CASSLAGSEQYF. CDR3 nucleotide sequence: TGCGCCAGCAGCTTGGCGGGGTCCGAGCAGTACTTC.

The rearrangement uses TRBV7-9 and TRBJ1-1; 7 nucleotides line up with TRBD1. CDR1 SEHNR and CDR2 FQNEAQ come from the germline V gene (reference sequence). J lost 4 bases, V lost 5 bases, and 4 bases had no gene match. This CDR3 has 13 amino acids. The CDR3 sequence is CASSPEGATEAFF. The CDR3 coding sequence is TGTGCCAGCAGCCCTGAGGGGGCCACTGAAGCTTTCTTT.

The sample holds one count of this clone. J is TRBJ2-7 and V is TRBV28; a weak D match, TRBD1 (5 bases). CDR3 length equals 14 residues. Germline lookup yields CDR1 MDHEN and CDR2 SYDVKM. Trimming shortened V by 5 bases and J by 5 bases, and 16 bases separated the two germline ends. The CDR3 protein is CASSPGDSVDEQYF. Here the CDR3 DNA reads TGTGCCAGCAGTCCTGGTGACAGTGTCGACGAGCAGTACTTC.

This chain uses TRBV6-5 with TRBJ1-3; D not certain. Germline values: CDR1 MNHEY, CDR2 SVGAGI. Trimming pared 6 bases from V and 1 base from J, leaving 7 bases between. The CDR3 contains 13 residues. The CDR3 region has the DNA TGTGCCAGCAGACGAGGATCTGGAAACACCATATATTTT. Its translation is CASRRGSGNTIYF.

The DNA of the CDR3 is TGCGCCAGCAGCTTGGTGGTTTCGTCGGGGGAGCAGTACTTC. It translates to CASSLVVSSGEQYF. The gene calls are TRBV5-1 and TRBJ2-7, with D possibly TRBD2 on 5 matching bases. The CDR3 has 14 residues. Trimming left V 0 bases short and J 7 bases short, with 14 bases between. Germline CDR1 and CDR2: SGHRS and YFSETQ.

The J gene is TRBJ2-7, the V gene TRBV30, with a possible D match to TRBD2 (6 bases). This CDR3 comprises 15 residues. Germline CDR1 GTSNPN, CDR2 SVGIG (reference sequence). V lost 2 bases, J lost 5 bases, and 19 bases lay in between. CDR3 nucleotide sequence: TGTGCCTGGAGTTCAGTGTGGGAGGTTTCCGACGAGCAGTACTTC. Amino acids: CAWSSVWEVSDEQYF.

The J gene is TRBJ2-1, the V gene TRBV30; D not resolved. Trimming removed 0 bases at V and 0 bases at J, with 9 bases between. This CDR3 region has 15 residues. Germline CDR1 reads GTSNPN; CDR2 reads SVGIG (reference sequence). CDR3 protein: CAWSVGQSSYNEQFF. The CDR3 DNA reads TGTGCCTGGAGTGTGGGCCAGAGCTCCTACAATGAGCAGTTCTTC.

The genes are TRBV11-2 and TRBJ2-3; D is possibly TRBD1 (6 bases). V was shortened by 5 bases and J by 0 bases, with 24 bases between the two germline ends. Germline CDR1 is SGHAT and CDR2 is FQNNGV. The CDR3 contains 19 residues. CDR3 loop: CASSLDVLGAVRSTDTQYF. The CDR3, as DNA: TGTGCCAGCAGCCTGGACGTCTTGGGGGCCGTCCGAAGCACAGATACGCAGTATTTT. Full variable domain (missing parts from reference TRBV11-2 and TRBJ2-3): EAGVAQSPRYKIIEKRQSVAFWCNPISGHATLYWYQQILGQGPKLLIQFQNNGVVDDSQLPKDRFSAERLKGVDSTLKIQPAKLEDSAVYLCASSLDVLGAVRSTDTQYFGPGTRLTVL.

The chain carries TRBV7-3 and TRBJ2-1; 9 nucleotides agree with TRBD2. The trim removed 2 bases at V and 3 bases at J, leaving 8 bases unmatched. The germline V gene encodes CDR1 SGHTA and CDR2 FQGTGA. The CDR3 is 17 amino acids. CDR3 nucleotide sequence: TGTGCCAGCAGCTTAGGAGGTAGCGGGAGTCTCTACAATGAGCAGTTCTTC. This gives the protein CASSLGGSGSLYNEQFF.

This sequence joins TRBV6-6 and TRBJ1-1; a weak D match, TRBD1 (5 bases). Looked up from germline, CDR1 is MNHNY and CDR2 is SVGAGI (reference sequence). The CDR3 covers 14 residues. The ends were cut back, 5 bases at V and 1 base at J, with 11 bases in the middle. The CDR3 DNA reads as TGTGCCAGCAGTCCTCCAAGGGGGAACACTGAAGCTTTCTTT. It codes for CASSPPRGNTEAFF.

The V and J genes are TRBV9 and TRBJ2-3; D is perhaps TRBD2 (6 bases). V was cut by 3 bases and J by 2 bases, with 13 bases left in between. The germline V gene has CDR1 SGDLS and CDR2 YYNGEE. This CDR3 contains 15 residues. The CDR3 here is CASSGRGPPTDTQYF. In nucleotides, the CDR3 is TGTGCCAGCAGCGGGAGGGGACCTCCCACAGATACGCAGTATTTT. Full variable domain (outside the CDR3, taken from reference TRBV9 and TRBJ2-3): DSGVTQTPKHLITATGQRVTLRCSPRSGDLSVYWYQQSLDQGLQFLIQYYNGEERAKGNILERFSAQQFPDLHSELNLSSLELGDSALYFCASSGRGPPTDTQYFGPGTRLTVL.

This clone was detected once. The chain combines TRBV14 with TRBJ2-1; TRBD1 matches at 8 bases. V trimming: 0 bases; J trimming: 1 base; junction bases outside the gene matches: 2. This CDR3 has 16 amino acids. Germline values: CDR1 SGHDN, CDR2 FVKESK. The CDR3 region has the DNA TGTGCCAGCAGCCAAGACAGGGGGCAATCCTACAATGAGCAGTTCTTC. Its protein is CASSQDRGQSYNEQFF.

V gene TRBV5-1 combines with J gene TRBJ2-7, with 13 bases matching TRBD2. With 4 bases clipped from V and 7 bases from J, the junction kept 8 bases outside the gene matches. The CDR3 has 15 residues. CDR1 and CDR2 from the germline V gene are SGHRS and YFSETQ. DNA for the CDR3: TGCGCCAGCAGCGGTACTAGCGGGAGGGTGGGTGAGCAGTACTTC. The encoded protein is CASSGTSGRVGEQYF. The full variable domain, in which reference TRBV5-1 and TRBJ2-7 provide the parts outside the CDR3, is KAGVTQTPRYLIKTRGQQVTLSCSPISGHRSVSWYQQTPGQGLQFLFEYFSETQRNKGNFPGRFSGRQFSNSRSEMNVSTLELGDSALYLCASSGTSGRVGEQYFGPGTRLTVT.

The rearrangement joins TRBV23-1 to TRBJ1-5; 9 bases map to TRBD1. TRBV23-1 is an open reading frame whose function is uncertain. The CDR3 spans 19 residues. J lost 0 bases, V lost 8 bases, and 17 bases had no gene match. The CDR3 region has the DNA TGCGCCAGCCCGTTTACAGGGGGCGAGCCACACTATAGCAATCAGCCCCAGCATTTT. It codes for CASPFTGGEPHYSNQPQHF.

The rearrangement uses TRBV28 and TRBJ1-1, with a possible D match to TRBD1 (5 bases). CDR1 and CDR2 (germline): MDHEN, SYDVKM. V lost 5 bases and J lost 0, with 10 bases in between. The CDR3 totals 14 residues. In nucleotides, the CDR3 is TGTGCCAGCAGTCGACAGCTAGTGAACACTGAAGCTTTCTTT. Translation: CASSRQLVNTEAFF.

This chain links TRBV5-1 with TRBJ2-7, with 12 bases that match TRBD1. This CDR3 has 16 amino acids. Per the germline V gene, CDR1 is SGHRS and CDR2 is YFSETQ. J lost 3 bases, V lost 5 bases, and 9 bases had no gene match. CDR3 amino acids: CASRPGTGGKSYEQYF. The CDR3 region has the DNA TGCGCCAGCAGACCTGGGACAGGGGGCAAAAGCTACGAGCAGTACTTC.

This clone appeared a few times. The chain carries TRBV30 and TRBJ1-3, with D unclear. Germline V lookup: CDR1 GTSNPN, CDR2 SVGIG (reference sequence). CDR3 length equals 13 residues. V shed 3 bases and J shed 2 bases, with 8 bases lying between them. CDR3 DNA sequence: TGTGCCTGGAGCAGAATCACTGGAAACACCATATATTTT. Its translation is CAWSRITGNTIYF.